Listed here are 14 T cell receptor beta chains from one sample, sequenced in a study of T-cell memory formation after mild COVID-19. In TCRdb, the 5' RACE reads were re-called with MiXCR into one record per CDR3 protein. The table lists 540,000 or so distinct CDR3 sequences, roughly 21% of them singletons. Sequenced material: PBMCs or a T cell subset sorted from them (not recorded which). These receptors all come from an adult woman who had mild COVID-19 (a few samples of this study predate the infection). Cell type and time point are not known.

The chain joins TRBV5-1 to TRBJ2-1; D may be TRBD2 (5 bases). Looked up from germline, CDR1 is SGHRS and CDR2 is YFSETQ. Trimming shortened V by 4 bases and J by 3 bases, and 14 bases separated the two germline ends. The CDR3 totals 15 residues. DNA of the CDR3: TGCGCCAGCAGCATCAGCGGCTCTAACTACAATGAGCAGTTCTTC. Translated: CASSISGSNYNEQFF.

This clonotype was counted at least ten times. CDR3 in amino acids: CASSLDRVRDTEAFF. CDR3 DNA sequence: TGTGCCAGCAGCTTAGACAGGGTAAGGGACACTGAAGCTTTCTTT. The chain couples TRBV7-2 to TRBJ1-1; perhaps TRBD1 as D (6 bases). The V and J ends lost 1 base and 3 bases respectively, with 12 bases between them. Germline CDR1 reads SGHTA; CDR2 reads FQGNSA. This CDR3 spans 15 amino acids.

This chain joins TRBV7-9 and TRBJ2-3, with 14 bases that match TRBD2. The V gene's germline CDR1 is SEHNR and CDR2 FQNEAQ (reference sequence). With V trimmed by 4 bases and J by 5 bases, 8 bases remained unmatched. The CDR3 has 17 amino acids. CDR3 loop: CASSYGLAGGRVDTQYF. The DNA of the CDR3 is TGTGCCAGCAGCTACGGACTAGCGGGGGGCCGAGTAGATACGCAGTATTTT.

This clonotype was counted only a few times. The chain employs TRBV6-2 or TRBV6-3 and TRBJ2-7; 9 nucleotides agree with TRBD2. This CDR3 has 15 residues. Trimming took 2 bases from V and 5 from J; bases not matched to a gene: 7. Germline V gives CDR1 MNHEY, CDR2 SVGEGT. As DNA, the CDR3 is TGTGCCAGCAGTTACACGGGCCTAGCGGGGAACGAGCAGTACTTC. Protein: CASSYTGLAGNEQYF.

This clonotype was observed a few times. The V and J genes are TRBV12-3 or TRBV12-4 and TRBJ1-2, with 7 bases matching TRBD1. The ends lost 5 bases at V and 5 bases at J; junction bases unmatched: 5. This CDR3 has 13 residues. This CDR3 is CASSRGTAYGYTF. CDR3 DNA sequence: TGTGCCAGCAGTCGCGGGACAGCTTATGGCTACACCTTC.

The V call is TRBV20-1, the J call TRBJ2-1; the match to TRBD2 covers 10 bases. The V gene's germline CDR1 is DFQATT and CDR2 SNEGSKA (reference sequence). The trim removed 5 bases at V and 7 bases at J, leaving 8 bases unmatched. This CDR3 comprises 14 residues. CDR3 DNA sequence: TGCAGTGCTGGGGCTAGCGGGAGAGGGAATGAGCAGTTCTTC. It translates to CSAGASGRGNEQFF.

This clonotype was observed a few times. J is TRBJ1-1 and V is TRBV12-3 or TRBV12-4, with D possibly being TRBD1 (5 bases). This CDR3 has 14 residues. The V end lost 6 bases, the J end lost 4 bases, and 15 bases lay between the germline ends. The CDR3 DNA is TGTGCCAGCAGGGGCCGAGGGGCACTCACTGAAGCTTTCTTT. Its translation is CASRGRGALTEAFF.

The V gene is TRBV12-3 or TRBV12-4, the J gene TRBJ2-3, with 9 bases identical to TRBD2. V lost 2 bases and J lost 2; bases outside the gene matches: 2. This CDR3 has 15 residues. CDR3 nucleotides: TGTGCCAGCAGTTTAAGACTAGCGGTCACAGATACGCAGTATTTT. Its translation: CASSLRLAVTDTQYF.

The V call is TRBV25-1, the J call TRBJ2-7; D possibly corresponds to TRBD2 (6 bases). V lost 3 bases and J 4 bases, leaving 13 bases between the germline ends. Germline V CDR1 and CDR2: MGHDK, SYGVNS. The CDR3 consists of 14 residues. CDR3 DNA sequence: TGTGCCAGCAGTGATTGGGACTCGGTATACGAGCAGTACTTC. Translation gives CASSDWDSVYEQYF.

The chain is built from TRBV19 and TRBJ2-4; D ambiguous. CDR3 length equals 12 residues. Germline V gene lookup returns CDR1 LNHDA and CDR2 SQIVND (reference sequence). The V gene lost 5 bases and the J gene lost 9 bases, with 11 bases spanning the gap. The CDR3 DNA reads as TGTGCCAGTAGTTCCCTGGGTGCCATTCAGTACTTC. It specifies CASSSLGAIQYF.

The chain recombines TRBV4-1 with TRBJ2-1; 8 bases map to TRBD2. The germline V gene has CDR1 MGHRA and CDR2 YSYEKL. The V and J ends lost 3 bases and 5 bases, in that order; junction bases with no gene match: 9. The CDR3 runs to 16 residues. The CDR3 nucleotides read TGCGCCAGCAGCCAGCGAATACTAGCGGTTCACAATGAGCAGTTCTTC. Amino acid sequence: CASSQRILAVHNEQFF.

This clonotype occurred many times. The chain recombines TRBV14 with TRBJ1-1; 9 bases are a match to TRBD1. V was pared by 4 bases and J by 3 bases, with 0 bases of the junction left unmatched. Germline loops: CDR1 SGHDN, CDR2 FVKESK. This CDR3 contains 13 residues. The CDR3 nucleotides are TGTGCCAGCAGCCGGGACAGGGACACTGAAGCTTTCTTT. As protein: CASSRDRDTEAFF.

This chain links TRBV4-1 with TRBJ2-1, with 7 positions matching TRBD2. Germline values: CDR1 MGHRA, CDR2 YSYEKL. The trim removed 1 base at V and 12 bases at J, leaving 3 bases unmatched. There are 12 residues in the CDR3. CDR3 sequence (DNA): TGCGCCAGCAGCCAAGCCCCGGGGGGGCAGTTCTTC. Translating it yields CASSQAPGGQFF.

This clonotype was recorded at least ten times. CDR3 amino acids: CASSLDGAGSYNEQFF. DNA of the CDR3: TGTGCCAGCAGCTTAGATGGTGCTGGCTCCTACAATGAGCAGTTCTTC. The rearrangement joins TRBV11-3 to TRBJ2-1; D unresolved. Trimming pared 0 bases from V and 0 bases from J, leaving 9 bases between. The CDR3 is 16 residues long. Germline lookup yields CDR1 SGHNT and CDR2 YENEEA. The whole variable domain, remainder taken from reference TRBV11-3 and TRBJ2-1, is EAGVVQSPRYKIIEKKQPVAFWCNPISGHNTLYWYLQNLGQGPELLIRYENEEAVDDSQLPKDRFSAERLKGVDSTLKIQPAELGDSAVYLCASSLDGAGSYNEQFFGPGTRLTVL.